The entry below gives a single TCR beta chain sequence along with its context. The antigen this receptor binds is unknown. Base qualities were left out, and no much larger clone turns up one base away. Using the deep immunoSEQ assay, multiplex PCR amplified TCR CDR3 regions from genomic DNA. Genomic DNA extracted from each cell subset was distributed evenly over all wells of several immunoSEQ 96-well plates, and each plate served as one replicate. For sorted subsets, around 0.2 ug of genomic DNA, equivalent to 30,000 or so T cell genomes, went into each replicate PCR. Purified libraries were measured with a Qubit 3.0 fluorometer, size-checked on a Bioanalyzer 2100, and measured again with the KAPA Library Quantification kit. Each immunoSEQ 96-well plate was sequenced on its own single-read 150-cycle Illumina NextSeq 550 flow cell. In the original analysis: Because only junctional sequences without quality scores were contained in the immunoSEQ output, filtering matching that applied to full-length reads could not be performed. Sequences were annotated with PyIR, a Python wrapper for IgBLAST v1.9, using IMGT germline references to assign V/J genes and CDR3. Reads with weak V/J assignments (E-value above 1e-6), missing CDR3, stop codons, out-of-frame junctions, or ambiguous translated residues were removed. A V3J clonotype was defined by an identical inferred V gene, J gene, and CDR3 amino acid sequence. The percentage overlap between two repertoires was calculated by dividing the number of shared unique clonotypes by the size of the smaller repertoire. RTK rarefaction, the Chao1 estimator, and Recon v2.1 estimates of unobserved clonotypes were used to assess repertoire richness. Generation probabilities for all TCRbeta clonotypes obtained by the gDNA method from four donors were computed using OLGA. TCRdb stores this immuneACCESS table with in-frame sequences only. Part of the clones is absent; in the studies checked, under half of the shortfall reflects unresolved V genes, and no reason is known for the rest. V and J calls and clone size come straight from that table; D and trimming were deduced from the DNA. The sample table contains fewer than 1.8 million clones; only one count was recorded for 98% of them. Of the sample, 0.3% to 0.45% falls within the top ten clones.

Including the terminal cysteine and phenylalanine, the CDR3 comprises 15 residues. Of the read, only the CDR3 DNA is kept; its 45 bases are in frame from base 1. V trim: 0 bases; J trim: 5 bases; unmatched bases: 4. The sample comes from a study of shared clonotypes between healthy human individuals (dated by TCRdb to 2020 to 2021). At the level of the whole study: The cohort included a few men and a couple of women between 18 and 49 years of age. Per donor, three plates each were used for CD4 naive and CD4 memory, two for CD8 naive, and one for CD8 memory. Blood TCR repertoires of several healthy adults were deeply sequenced to estimate repertoire size and the extent of clonotype sharing between individuals. To increase sequencing depth and limit assay-specific biases, different laboratories used diverse techniques to prepare libraries and sequence TCR repertoires. Leukapheresis yielded between about 0.85 and 9.5 billion PBMCs per donor.

What the work shows at the level of the full study, not this receptor alone: Around 5.4% of naive CD4, 3.5% of naive CD8, approximately 2.2% of memory CD4, and more than 0.35% of memory CD8 clonotypes were shared across four donors. Rarefaction of sorted-subset datasets indicated incomplete sequencing despite the large sequencing depth. Larger estimated clonotype richness was generally found for naive subsets than for memory subsets. Higher generation probabilities were observed for clonotypes shared by all four sorted-subset donors than for non-shared clonotypes. Because the study included only a small number of donors, the genetic and exposure-history diversity represented was limited. Sampling was restricted to blood, and TCR repertoires in tissue are likely to differ from TCR repertoires in blood. Pairwise subsampling led to the expectation that sequencing depth would affect the degree of clonotype sharing among donors.

The donors were healthy, HIV-negative adults who had no recently reported acute infections or vaccinations. Every donor was a Caucasian adult residing in Nashville, Tennessee, USA. CD4+ T cells were enriched by magnetic negative selection; naive cells were then positively selected on CD45RA, and the negative fraction formed the memory subset. Blood was obtained by leukapheresis, after which PBMCs were separated by Ficoll-Histopaque density gradient centrifugation and cryopreserved in liquid nitrogen vapor phase. Analytical flow cytometry was used to check the purity and quantity of every magnetically sorted T cell population. Genomic DNA was isolated from every sorted fraction and measured by UV absorbance on a Nanodrop 2000c.

The chain was built from TRBV5-3 and TRBJ2-1; TRBD2 lines up with 8 middle nucleotides. TRBV5-3 is known as an ORF, though its function is uncertain. The sequenced sample consisted of naive CD4+ T cells sorted from blood. Taken with the paper, the label for cell subset or site translates to: CD45RA+ positively selected. This sequence was found in a man aged 25 to 40 in good health. This receptor carries the CDR3 CARSLAGGPDNEQFF. The DNA sequence is given as TGTGCCAGAAGCTTGGCGGGAGGGCCCGACAATGAGCAGTTCTTC.